The text below deals with one T cell receptor (beta chain). Antigen unknown. This specimen comes from a study of cytomegalovirus exposure and HLA in healthy donors. Overall study context: The 130 or so validation repertoires, a later analysis reported, used the same platform as the approximately 670 first-cohort repertoires. General study results and limits: Across donors, most TCRs were seen rarely, yet some public ones were widespread.

TCRdb keeps only in-frame clones here, not all; method: immunoSEQ multiplex PCR. Of under 250,000 clones listed, roughly 84% were seen once; the top ten hold 2% to 2.5%. The source of this sequence is a woman aged 18-35 years in good health and CMV-seropositive. The sequenced sample consisted of PBMCs.

The CDR3, as DNA: TGTGCCATCAGGACCGAGGGTGACACTGAAGCTTTCTTT. Amino acid sequence: CAIRTEGDTEAFF. The chain links TRBV10-3 to TRBJ1-1; D unresolved. Germline V CDR1 and CDR2: ENHRY, SYGVKD. Deletions cut 6 bases from V and 3 bases from J, with 11 bases between. This CDR3 has 13 amino acids.